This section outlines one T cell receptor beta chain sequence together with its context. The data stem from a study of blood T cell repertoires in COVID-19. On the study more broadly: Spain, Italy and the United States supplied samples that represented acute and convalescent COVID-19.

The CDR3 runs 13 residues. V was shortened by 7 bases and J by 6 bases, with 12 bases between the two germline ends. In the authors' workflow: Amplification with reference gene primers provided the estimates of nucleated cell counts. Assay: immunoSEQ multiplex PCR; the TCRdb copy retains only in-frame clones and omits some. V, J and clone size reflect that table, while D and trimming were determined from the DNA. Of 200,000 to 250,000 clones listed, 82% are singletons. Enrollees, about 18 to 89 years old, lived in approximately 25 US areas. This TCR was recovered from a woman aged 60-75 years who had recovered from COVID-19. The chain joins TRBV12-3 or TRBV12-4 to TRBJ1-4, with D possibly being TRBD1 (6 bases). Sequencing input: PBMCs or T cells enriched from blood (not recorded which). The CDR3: CASNGGQYEKLFF. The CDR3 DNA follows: TGTGCCAGCAACGGGGGGCAGTATGAAAAACTGTTTTTT.